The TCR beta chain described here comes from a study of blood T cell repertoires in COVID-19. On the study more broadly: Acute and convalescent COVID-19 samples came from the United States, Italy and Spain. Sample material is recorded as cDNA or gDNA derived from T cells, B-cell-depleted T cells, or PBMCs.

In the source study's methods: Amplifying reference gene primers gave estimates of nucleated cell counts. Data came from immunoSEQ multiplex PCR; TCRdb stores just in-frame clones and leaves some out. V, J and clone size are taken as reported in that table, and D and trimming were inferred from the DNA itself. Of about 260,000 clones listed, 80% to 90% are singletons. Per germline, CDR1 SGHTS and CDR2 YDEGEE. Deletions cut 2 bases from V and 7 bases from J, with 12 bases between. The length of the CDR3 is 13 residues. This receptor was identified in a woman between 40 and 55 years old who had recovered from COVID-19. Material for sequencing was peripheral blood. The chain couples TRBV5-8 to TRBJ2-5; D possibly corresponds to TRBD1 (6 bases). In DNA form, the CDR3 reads TGTGCCAGCAGCTTACAGGGATTGGGGACCCAGTACTTC. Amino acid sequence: CASSLQGLGTQYF.